This TCR beta chain was captured by sequencing in a study of T cells in Graves' hyperthyroidism and ophthalmopathy. This CDR3 has 15 residues. Germline V gene data show CDR1 as LNHNV and CDR2 as YYDKDF (reference sequence). Trimming shortened V by 4 bases and J by 5 bases, and 14 bases separated the two germline ends. Study-wide results and limits: Expanded thyroid clonotypes (above 0.001) were mostly also found in blood.

Lactation, pregnancy, other autoimmune disease or uncontrolled infection excluded patients. Amplification of TCR beta CDR3 regions was performed using RNA transcripts as template. Using the HTBI primer set, a first-round RT-PCR was run on the TCR CDR3. In TCRdb, the multiplex PCR reads were re-called with MiXCR into one record per CDR3 protein. The top ten hold more than 25% of the sample, which has roughly 710,000 distinct CDR3 sequences, approximately 40% seen once. This clonotype showed up many times. Its target is not known. The chain carries TRBV15 and TRBJ1-4; TRBD1 is a possible D gene (5 bases). This clonotype was sampled from a woman aged 40-49 years with Graves' hyperthyroidism. The sample taken for sequencing was blood. CDR3 nucleotide sequence: TGTGCCACCAGCACAGGGAATTCAGGAAATGAAAAACTGTTTTTT. This translates into CATSTGNSGNEKLFF.